A selection of T cell receptor beta chains follows, all from one sample in a study of tumor and adjacent non-tumor tissue in lung cancer. TCRdb re-called the multiplex PCR reads with MiXCR, one entry per CDR3 protein. The table has roughly 93,000 distinct CDR3 sequences, less than 75% seen once. Source material: lung tumor tissue. The receptors stem from a man aged 55 to 69 with non-small cell lung cancer. Each CDR3 is given with its conserved first and last residue.

TRBJ2-3 | TRBV6-6 | CAISYGEDSLYTDTQYF
TRBJ2-3 | TRBV30 | CAWSVRAGRDTQYF
TRBJ1-5 | TRBV12-3/TRBV12-4 | CASSLGGGPRPQHF
TRBJ1-1 | TRBV6-5 | CASRNSGTGHRKLNTEAFF
TRBJ2-5 | TRBV5-6 | CASSKYGGQGDPCGTQYF
TRBJ2-5 | TRBV6-2/TRBV6-3 | CASRRTGGALQETQYF
TRBJ2-2 | TRBV10-2 | CASSWDPDTGELLF
TRBJ1-3 | TRBV29-1 | CSVAGTYSGNTIYF
TRBJ2-1 | TRBV29-1 | CSGTGGYNERFF
TRBJ1-2 | TRBV19 | CASSPRFTLNYGYTF
TRBJ2-2 | TRBV11-2 | CASSLDRTQTGPGELFF
TRBJ2-7 | TRBV28 | CASSPTSGLAGGGEQYF
TRBJ2-7 | TRBV14 | CASSQVRNPTGHEQYF
TRBJ2-5 | TRBV20-1 | CSARHGVQETQYF
TRBJ1-1 | TRBV20-1 | CSAVRDPNYPNTEAFF
TRBJ1-1 | TRBV4-1 | CASSQASSTEAFF
TRBJ2-2 | TRBV12-3/TRBV12-4 | CSSSLAGTSNTRELFF
TRBJ2-6 | TRBV6-2/TRBV6-3 | CASRLGQVSVLTF
TRBJ2-3 | TRBV11-2 | CARSHRTSTATHYF
TRBJ2-5 | TRBV7-8 | CASSLIVKGTQYF
TRBJ2-1 | TRBV29-1 | CSVTGTRSNEQFF
TRBJ2-2 | TRBV6-2/TRBV6-3 | CASRSGTGTAGGLFF
TRBJ1-5 | TRBV12-3/TRBV12-4 | CASGRDPGNQPQHF
TRBJ2-5 | TRBV6-5 | CASSSAQTRLAGVQETQYF
TRBJ1-1 | TRBV29-1 | CIVPGQGTMSTEAFF
TRBJ2-3 | TRBV6-1 | CASSEAAGGGDTQYF
TRBJ1-6 | TRBV12-3/TRBV12-4 | CASSLDSGVYSPLHF
TRBJ2-1 | TRBV29-1 | CSARVTAFYNEQFF
TRBJ1-5 | TRBV24-1 | CATSGGQGVANQPHHF
TRBJ2-6 | TRBV12-3/TRBV12-4 | CVSRQRPGVNVLTF
TRBJ2-7 | TRBV7-9 | CASSLDGIYEQYF
TRBJ2-5 | TRBV18 | CASSPPAGKETQYF
TRBJ1-3 | TRBV10-3 | CAIGAGSGNTIYF
TRBJ2-7 | TRBV7-8 | CASSLKIYEQYF
TRBJ2-1 | TRBV24-1 | CATSERRDNEQFF
TRBJ1-6 | TRBV13 | CASSLSGSHSPLHF
TRBJ2-7 | TRBV5-1 | CASSPDRVGEQYF
TRBJ2-7 | TRBV5-5 | CASSSTISGGPYEQYF
TRBJ2-3 | TRBV9 | CASSLEETSLYTQYF
TRBJ1-6 | TRBV11-1 | CDSSSGGQSPLHF
TRBJ2-5 | TRBV6-2/TRBV6-3 | CANSLAASGRAEVEETQYF
TRBJ2-5 | TRBV6-6 | CASPPGLTGVFQETQYF
TRBJ1-1 | TRBV6-1 | CASSDAGQVLTEVLF
TRBJ2-2 | TRBV28 | CARSLGTGNTGELFF
TRBJ2-2 | TRBV11-2 | CASSPWVGGPGELFF
TRBJ2-2 | TRBV5-4 | CASSLKAGANTGELFF
TRBJ2-1 | TRBV28 | CASSLPPSRNEQFF